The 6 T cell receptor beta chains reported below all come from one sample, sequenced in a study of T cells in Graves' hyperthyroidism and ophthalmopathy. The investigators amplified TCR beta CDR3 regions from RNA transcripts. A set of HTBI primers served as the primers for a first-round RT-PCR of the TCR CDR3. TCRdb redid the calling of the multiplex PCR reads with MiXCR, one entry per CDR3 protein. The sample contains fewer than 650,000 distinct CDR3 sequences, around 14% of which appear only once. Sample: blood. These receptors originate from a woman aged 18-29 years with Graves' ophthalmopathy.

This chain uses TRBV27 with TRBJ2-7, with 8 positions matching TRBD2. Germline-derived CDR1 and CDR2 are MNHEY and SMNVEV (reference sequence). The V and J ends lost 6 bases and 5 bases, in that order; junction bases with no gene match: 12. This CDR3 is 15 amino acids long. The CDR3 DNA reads TGTGCCAGCAGCTCGGGGGGGCGGGCTGGGGACGAGCAGTACTTC. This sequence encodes CASSSGGRAGDEQYF.

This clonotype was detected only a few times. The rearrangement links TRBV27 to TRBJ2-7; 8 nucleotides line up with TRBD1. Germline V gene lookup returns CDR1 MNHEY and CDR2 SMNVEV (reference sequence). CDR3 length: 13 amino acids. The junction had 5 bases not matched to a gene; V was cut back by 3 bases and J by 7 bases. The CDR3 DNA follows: TGTGCCAGCAGTTTGTCCTACAGGGGGGAGCAGTACTTC. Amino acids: CASSLSYRGEQYF.

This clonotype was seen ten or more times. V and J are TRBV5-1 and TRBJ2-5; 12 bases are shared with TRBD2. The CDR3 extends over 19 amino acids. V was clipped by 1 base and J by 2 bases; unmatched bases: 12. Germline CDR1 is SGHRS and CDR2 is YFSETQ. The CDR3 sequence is CASSLRERLAGVGQETQYF. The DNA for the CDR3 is TGCGCCAGCAGCTTGCGCGAAAGACTAGCGGGAGTAGGGCAAGAGACCCAGTACTTC.

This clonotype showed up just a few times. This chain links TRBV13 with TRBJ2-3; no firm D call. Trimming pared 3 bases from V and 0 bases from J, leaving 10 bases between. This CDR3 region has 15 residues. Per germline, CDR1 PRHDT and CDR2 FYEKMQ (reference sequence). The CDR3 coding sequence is TGTGCCAGCAGCTTCCGTGCCTCTAGCACAGATACGCAGTATTTT. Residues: CASSFRASSTDTQYF.

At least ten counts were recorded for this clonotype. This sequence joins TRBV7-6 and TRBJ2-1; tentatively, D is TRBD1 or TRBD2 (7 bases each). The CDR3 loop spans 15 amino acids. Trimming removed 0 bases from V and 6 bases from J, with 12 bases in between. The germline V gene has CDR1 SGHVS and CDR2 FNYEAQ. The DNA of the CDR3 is TGTGCCAGCAGCTTAGCGGGGAGGGGGCCCAATGAGCAGTTCTTC. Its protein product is CASSLAGRGPNEQFF.

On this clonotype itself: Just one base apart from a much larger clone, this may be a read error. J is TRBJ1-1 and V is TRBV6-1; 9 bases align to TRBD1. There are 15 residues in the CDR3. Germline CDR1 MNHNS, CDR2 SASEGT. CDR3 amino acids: CAGRLQGAGNTEAFF. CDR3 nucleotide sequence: TGTGCCGGCAGACTACAGGGGGCGGGGAACACTGAAGCTTTCTTT.